This T cell receptor (beta chain) was identified during a study of OX40 agonist ivuxolimab in advanced cancers. The study, taken as a whole, reports: Blood T cells, both CD4+ and CD8+, expanded clonally by week 6 at 0.1 to 3.0 mg/kg. Antigen specificity remained undetermined for the expanded peripheral T cells.

Concerning this clone itself: The antigen is unknown.

The CDR3 covers 16 residues. The V gene lost 5 bases and the J gene lost 0 bases, with 16 bases spanning the gap. Germline lookup yields CDR1 MDHEN and CDR2 SYDVKM. TCRdb's table, derived via immunoSEQ multiplex PCR, lists solely in-frame clones and lacks some. Among 130,000 or so clones listed, approximately 92% were seen once. This chain connects TRBV28 to TRBJ2-5; perhaps TRBD2 as D (6 bases). Sequencing was performed on CD4+ or CD8+ T cells sorted from blood, taken in a trial of the OX40 agonist ivuxolimab. The TCR was taken from an adult with an advanced solid tumor such as melanoma, head and neck, liver or kidney cancer. CDR3 residues: CASSTPGRGNQETQYF. The CDR3 DNA is TGTGCCAGCAGTACCCCAGGACGCGGGAACCAAGAGACCCAGTACTTC.